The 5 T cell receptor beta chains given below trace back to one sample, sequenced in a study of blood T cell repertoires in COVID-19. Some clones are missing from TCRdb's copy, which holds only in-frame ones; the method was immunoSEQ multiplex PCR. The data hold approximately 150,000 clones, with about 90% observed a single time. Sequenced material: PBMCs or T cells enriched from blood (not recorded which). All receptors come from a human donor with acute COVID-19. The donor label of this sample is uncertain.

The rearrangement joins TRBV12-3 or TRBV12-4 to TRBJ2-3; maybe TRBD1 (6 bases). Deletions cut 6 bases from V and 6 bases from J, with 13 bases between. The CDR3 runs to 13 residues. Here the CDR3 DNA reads TGTGCCAGCAGCTTCACAGGGATCGATACGCAGTATTTT. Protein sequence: CASSFTGIDTQYF.

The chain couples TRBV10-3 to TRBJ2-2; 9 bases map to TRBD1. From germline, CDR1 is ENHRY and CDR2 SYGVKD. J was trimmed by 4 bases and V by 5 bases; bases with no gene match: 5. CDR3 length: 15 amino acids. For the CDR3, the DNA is TGTGCCATCAGTCCCGGGACAGGGAGCACCGGGGAGCTGTTTTTT. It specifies CAISPGTGSTGELFF.

DNA for the CDR3: TGTGCCAGCAGTCCACAGGGCCAGGGCTCTGGAAACACCATATATTTT. As protein: CASSPQGQGSGNTIYF. The rearrangement joins TRBV2 to TRBJ1-3, with TRBD1 as a possible D gene (6 bases). CDR1 SNHLY and CDR2 FYNNEI come from the germline V gene. Trimming shortened V by 5 bases and J by 0 bases, and 14 bases separated the two germline ends. The CDR3 runs to 16 residues.

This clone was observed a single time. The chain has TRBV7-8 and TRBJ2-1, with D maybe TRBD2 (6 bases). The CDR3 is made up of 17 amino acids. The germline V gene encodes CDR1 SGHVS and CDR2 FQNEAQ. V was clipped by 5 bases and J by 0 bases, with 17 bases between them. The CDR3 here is CASSLSRRASSYNEQFF. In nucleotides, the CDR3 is TGTGCCAGCAGCCTCTCCCGGAGGGCCAGCTCCTACAATGAGCAGTTCTTC.

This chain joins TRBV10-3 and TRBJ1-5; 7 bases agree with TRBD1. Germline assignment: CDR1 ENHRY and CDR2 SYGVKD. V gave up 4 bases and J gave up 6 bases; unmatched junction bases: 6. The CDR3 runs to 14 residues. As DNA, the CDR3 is TGTGCCATCAGTGGGGGGACAGATAGTCAGCCCCAGCATTTT. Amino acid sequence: CAISGGTDSQPQHF.